One sample yielded the 4 T cell receptor beta chains listed below, sequenced in a study of T cells after yellow fever vaccination (dated by TCRdb to 2018 to 2020). In light of the paper, this sample's treatment or condition label describes: live attenuated yellow fever vaccine strain. The method was 5' RACE. The sequencer was an Illumina HiSeq 2500. Through fastp at Q25 and MiXCR, TCRdb rebuilt clones from the public reads, retaining in-frame beta chains. Every entry covers one CDR3 protein and lists the most common genes and DNA from its rows. This sample has roughly 240,000 distinct CDR3 sequences in its table, and about 7% of those were observed once. The ten largest clones add up to 0.8% to 1.2% of the sample. This material consisted of CD4+ T cells sorted from PBMCs, taken on the day of the yellow fever booster vaccination. These receptors were obtained from a man aged 30-40 years who received the YFV17D yellow fever vaccine.

There are many counts of this clonotype. The rearrangement joins TRBV29-1 to TRBJ2-1; 14 bases agree with TRBD2. V shed 7 bases and J 8 bases; nucleotides not matched to a gene: 10. The CDR3 has 15 residues. Germline V gives CDR1 SQVTM, CDR2 ANQGSEA. CDR3 DNA sequence: TGCAGCGCCCAACCGGGACTAGCGGGAGTGGATGAGCAGTTCTTC. Protein product: CSAQPGLAGVDEQFF.

The J gene is TRBJ1-6, the V gene TRBV3-1; D remains ambiguous. From germline, CDR1 is LGHDT and CDR2 YNNKEL (reference sequence). Trimming took off 1 base at V and 17 bases at J, with 18 bases between the two ends. CDR3 length: 14 amino acids. CDR3 sequence: CASSQASAGSPVHF. The CDR3 bases are TGTGCCAGCAGCCAAGCCTCAGCAGGCAGTCCGGTCCACTTT.

The V and J genes are TRBV20-1 and TRBJ2-1; D call uncertain. In germline, CDR1 is DFQATT, CDR2 SNEGSKA (reference sequence). V gave up 0 bases and J gave up 11 bases, with 11 bases separating them. This CDR3 has 12 amino acids. CDR3 amino acids: CSARDPEAKQFF. CDR3 DNA: TGCAGTGCTAGAGACCCCGAGGCCAAGCAGTTCTTC.

The V and J genes are TRBV20-1 and TRBJ2-7; D is perhaps TRBD2 (6 bases). Trimming pared 7 bases from V and 1 base from J, leaving 14 bases between. Germline-derived CDR1 and CDR2 are DFQATT and SNEGSKA (reference sequence). The CDR3 runs 13 residues. The CDR3 reads CSVPGTGSYEQYF. The CDR3 bases are TGCAGTGTCCCCGGGACTGGGTCCTACGAGCAGTACTTC.